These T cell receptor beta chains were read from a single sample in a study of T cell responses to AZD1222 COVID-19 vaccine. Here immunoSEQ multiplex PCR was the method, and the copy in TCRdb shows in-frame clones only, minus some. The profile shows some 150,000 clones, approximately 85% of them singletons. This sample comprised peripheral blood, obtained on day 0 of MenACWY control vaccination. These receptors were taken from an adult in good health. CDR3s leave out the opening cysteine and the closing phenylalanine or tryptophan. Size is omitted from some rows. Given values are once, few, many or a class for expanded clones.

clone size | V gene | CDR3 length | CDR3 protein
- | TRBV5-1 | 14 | ASSLEGGGLVYEQY
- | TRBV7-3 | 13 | ASSLTSGARDEQF
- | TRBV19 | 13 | ASSIKGGDGSPLH
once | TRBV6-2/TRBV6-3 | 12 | ASSPLRDSYEQY
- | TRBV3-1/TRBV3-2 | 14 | ASSPWTGGATGELF
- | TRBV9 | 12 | ASSPGRRTDTQY
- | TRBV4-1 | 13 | ASSQGWTGIYGYT
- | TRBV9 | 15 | ASSVGSGGRNVYEQY
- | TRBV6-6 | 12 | ASTGQGRGGELF
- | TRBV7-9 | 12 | ASSLGQMDYGYT
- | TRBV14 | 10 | ASSPGRGEQY
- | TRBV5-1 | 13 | ASSLVAGIEETQY
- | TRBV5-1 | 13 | ASSPTGTSTDTQY
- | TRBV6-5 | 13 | ASSPLGQGNTEAF
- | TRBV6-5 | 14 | ASSYSRQGIGNTIY
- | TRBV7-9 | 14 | ASSPVGGFPYNEQF
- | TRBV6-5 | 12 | ASTPDRNTGELF
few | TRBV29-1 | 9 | SVRTLYGYT
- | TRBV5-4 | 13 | ASTPGGAGPYGYT
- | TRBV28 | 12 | ASEQGAGNNEQF
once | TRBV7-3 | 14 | ASSPSQGRSYNEQF
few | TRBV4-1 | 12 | ASSQDNPGDTQY
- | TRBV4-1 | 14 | ASSQGIQGAYNEQF
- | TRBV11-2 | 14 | ASSHGGISGNTEAF
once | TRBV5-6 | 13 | ASSLKGAGNQPQH
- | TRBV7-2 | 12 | ASSLAGGGETQY
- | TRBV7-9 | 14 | ASSAGRQGANYGYT
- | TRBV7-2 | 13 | ASSLGQTRSNEQF
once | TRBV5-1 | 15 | ASSLAPGAPVGNTIY
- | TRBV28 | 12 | ASRQGYGYNEQF
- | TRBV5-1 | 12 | ASGPGVSNEKLF
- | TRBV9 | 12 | ASSPGSGGYGYT
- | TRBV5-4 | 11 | ASTERTPYGYT
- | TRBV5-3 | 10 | ARSFGQGRKF
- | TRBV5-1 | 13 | ASSLDSFMNTEAF
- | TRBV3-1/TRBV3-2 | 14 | ASTQERGTVSHGYT
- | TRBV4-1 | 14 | ASSLTGTTGRAGYT
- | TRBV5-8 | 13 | ASSLSLGWGETQY
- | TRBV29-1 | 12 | SVYLGGRGYGYT
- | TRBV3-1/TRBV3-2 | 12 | ASSLKPNQETQY
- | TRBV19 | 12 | ASSGDRGYSPLH
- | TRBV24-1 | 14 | ATSDPGASGTDTQY
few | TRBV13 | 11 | ASSLSENTEAF
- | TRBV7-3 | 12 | ASSLQGAADTQY
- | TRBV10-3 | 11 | AIMGQGRYEQY
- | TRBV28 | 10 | ASDDYSGELF
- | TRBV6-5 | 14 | ASSYGGGAGGTEAF
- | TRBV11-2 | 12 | ASSHIQGSYEQY
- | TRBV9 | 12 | ASSLAGTGNTIY
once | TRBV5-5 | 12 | ASSRDYSNQPQH
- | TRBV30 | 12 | AWTLGEAFYGYT
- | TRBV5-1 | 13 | ASSRTSGGEETQY
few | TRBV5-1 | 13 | ASSQGGQGRTEAF
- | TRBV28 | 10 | ASSFVENEQF
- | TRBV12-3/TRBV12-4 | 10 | ASKLGGSEAF
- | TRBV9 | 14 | ASSVAPGQRSTTIY
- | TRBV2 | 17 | ASSFTPGQPTSGANVLT
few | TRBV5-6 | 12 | ASSLWPPGGEQY
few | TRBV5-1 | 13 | ASSPSGTTNYGYT